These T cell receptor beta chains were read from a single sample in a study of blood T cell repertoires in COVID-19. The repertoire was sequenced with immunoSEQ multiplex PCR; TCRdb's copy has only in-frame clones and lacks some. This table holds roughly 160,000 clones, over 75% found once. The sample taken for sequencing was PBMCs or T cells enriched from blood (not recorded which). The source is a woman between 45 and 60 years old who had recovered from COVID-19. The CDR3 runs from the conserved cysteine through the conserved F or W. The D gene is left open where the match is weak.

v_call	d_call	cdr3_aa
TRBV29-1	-	CSAGGGEKLFF
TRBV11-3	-	CASSSGGKTDTQYF
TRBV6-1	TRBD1	CASSDPTGRLSGNTIYF
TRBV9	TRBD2	CASSLHGGRGTDTQYF
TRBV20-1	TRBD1	CSASLSGTDYGYTF
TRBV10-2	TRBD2	CASSPTSGSDDTQYF
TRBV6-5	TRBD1	CASSNLRDRGNTIYF
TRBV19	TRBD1	CASSGQGALNEKLFF
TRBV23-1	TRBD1	CASRLNRGGQPQHF
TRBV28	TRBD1	CASRQGGCGYTF
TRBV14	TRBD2	CASSHGLAGGQETQYF
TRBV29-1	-	CSVTQGNTEAFF
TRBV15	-	CATSRDVSYGYTF
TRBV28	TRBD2	CASSSLLAGVETQYF
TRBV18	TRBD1	CASSQRQGNQPQHF
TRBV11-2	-	CASISSRDKLYEQYF
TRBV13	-	CASSKQGSRGTQYF
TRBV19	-	CASSTTDSAGNTIYF
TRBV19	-	CASQDILVSNYGYTF
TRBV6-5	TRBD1	CASSYSGGQGNDYTF
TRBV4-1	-	CASSQFFQNQPQHF
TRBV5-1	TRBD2	CASSLGGLAGGLKGREQYF
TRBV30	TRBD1	CACSRQGRGYTF
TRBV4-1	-	CASSQAGKKGWNEQFF
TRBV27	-	CASRASPLTDTQYF
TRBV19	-	CASRNLGISSGNTIYF
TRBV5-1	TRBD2	CASSSGTSGSDEQYF
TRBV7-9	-	CASSPPGGNQANTGELFF
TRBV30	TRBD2	CASWTSGTDTQYF
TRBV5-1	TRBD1	CASREDRGIRGWDGYTF
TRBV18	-	CASLLNRVGTDTQYF
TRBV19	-	CASSIGRGDGYTF
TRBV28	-	CASSVFRGTPTYEQYF
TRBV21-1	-	CASSKVTPIDRLSIMNTEAFF
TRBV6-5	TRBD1	CASRGQPQETQYF
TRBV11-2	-	CASSLLRSYNEQFF
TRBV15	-	CATGPDRTYEQYF
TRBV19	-	CASSWAGSSLYGYTF
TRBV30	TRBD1	CAWSVETGLYEQYF
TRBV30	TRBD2	CAWSPTSGGETQYF
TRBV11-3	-	CASSLQGAGANVLTF
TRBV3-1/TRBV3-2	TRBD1	CASSRRGGGESGYTF
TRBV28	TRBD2	CASIAGSGRSSSYEQYF
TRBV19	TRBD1	CASSIGQGYTEAFF
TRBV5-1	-	CASSLLDQREKLFF
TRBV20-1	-	CSASNFRGGDLNSPLHF
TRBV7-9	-	CASSLQGRYDDTQYF
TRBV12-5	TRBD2	CASDSGRHYNEQFF
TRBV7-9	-	CASSLAGGTVNEKLFF
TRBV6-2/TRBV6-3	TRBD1	CASSRGQGATPLHF
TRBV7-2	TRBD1	CASSLFRTGAPYEQYF
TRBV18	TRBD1	CASSPPPTGKSWIQYF
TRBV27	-	CASRPGWSYNEQFF
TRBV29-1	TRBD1	CSVEDRRTYEQYF
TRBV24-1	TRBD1	CATSEDRGVDTQYF
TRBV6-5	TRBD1	CASSRDRFNTEAFF
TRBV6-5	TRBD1	CASRISGTGDEKLFF
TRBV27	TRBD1	CASSAFQGASGAFF
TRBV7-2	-	CASSLSSYEQYF
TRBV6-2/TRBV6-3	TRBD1	CASSSTGQAPYEQYF